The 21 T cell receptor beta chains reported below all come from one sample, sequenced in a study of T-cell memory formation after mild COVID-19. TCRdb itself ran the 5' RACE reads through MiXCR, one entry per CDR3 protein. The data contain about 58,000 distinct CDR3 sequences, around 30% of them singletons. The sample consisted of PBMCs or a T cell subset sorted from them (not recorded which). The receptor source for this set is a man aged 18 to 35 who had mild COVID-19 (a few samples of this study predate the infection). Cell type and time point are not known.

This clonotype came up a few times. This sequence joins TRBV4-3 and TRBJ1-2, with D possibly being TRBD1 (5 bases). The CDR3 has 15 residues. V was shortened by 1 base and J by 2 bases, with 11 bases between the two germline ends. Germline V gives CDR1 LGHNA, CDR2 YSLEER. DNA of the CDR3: TGCGCCAGCAGCCAAGTACCGGGGCCGAACTATGGCTACACCTTC. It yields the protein CASSQVPGPNYGYTF.

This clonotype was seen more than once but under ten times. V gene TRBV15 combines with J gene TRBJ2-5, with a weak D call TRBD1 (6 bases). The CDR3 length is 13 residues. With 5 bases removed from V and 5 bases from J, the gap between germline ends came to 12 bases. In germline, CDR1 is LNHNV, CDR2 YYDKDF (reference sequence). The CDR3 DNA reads TGTGCCACCAGCGTGGACAGTACGGAGACCCAGTACTTC. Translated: CATSVDSTETQYF.

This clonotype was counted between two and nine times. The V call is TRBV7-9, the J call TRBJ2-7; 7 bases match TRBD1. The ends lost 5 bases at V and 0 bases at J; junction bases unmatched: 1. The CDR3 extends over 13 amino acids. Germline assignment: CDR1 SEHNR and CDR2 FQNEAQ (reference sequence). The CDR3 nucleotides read TGTGCCAGCAGCGGGGACAGCTCCTACGAGCAGTACGTC. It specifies CASSGDSSYEQYV.

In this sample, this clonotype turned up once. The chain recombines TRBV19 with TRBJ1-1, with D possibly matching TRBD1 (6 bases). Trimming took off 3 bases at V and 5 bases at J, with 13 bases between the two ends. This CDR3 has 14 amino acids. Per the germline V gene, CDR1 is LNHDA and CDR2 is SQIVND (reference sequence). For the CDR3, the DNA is TGTGCCAGTAGTATTGGCGGGGGCATGACTGAAGCTTTCTTT. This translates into CASSIGGGMTEAFF.

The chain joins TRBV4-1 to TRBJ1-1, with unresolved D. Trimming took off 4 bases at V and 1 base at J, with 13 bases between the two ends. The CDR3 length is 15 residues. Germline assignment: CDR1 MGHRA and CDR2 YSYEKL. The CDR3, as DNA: TGCGCCAGCAGCCCCAGGCCGAGAAAGAACACTGAAGCTTTCTTT. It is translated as CASSPRPRKNTEAFF.

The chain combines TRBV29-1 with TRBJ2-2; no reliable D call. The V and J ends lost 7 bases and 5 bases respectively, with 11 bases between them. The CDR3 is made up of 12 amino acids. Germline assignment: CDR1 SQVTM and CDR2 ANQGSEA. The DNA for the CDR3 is TGCAGCGGCTCGAGACCGACCGGGGAGCTGTTTTTT. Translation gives CSGSRPTGELFF.

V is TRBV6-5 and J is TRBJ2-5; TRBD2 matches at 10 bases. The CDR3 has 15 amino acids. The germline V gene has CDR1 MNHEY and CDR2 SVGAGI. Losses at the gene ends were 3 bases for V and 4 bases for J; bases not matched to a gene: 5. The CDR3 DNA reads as TGTGCCAGCAGTTATCTAGCGGGGGCCCGAGAGACCCAGTACTTC. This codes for CASSYLAGARETQYF.

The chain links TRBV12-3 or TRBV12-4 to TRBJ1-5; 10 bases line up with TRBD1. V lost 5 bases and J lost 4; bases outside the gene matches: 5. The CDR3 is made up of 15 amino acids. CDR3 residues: CASSPEGQGNQPQHF. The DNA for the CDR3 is TGTGCCAGCAGTCCCGAGGGACAGGGGAATCAGCCCCAGCATTTT.

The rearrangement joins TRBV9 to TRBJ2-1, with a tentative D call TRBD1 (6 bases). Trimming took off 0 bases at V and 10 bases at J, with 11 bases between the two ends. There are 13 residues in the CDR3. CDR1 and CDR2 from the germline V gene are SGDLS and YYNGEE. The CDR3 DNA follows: TGTGCCAGCAGCGTAGGAGGGGGTAGCGAGCAGTTCTTC. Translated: CASSVGGGSEQFF.

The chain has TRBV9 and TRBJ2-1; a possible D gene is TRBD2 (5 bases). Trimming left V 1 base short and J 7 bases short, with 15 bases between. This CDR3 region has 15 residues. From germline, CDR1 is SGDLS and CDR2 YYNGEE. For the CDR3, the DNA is TGTGCCAGCAGCGTAACAGAGGGATCCTCAAATGAGCAGTTCTTC. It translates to CASSVTEGSSNEQFF.

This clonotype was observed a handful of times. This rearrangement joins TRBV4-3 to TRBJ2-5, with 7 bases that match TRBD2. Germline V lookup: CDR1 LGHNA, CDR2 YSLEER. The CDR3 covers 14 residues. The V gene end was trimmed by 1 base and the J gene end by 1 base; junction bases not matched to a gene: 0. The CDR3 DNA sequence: TGCGCCAGCAGCCAAGGGACTAGCCAAGAGACCCAGTACTTC. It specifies CASSQGTSQETQYF.

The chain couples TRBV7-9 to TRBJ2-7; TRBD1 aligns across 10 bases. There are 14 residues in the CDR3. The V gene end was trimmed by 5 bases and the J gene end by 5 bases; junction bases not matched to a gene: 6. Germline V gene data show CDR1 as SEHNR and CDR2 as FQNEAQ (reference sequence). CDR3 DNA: TGTGCCAGCAGCCCCCAGGGACAGGGGAACGAGCAGTACGTC. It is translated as CASSPQGQGNEQYV.

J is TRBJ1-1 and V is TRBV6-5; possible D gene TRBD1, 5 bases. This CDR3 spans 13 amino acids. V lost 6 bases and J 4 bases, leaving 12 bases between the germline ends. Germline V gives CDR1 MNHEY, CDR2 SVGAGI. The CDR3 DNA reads TGTGCCAGCAGGCCTCAGGGAAGCACTGAAGCTTTCTTT. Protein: CASRPQGSTEAFF.

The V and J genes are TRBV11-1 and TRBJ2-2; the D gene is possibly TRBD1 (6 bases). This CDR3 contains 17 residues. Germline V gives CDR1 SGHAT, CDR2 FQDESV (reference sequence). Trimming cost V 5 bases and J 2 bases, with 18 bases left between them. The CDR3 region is CASSLGRGMVNTGELFF. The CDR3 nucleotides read TGTGCCAGCAGCCTCGGCAGGGGAATGGTAAACACCGGGGAGCTGTTTTTT.

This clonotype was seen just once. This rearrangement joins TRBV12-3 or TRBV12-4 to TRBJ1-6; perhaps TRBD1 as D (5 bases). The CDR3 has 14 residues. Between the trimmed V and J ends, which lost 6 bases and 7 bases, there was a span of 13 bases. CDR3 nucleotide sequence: TGTGCCAGCAGCCGCTCAGGGTTGAATTCACCCCTCCACTTT. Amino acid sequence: CASSRSGLNSPLHF.

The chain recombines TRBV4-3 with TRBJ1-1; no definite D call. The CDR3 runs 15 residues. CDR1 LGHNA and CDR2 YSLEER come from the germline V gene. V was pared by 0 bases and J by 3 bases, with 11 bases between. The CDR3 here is CASSQEDTDYTEAFF. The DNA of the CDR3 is TGCGCCAGCAGCCAAGAAGACACCGATTACACTGAAGCTTTCTTT.

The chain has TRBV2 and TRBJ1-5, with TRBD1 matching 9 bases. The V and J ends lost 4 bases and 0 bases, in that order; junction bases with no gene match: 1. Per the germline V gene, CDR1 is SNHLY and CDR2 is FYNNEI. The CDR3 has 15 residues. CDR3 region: CASSGDRDSNQPQHF. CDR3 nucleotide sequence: TGTGCCAGCAGTGGGGACAGGGATAGCAATCAGCCCCAGCATTTT.

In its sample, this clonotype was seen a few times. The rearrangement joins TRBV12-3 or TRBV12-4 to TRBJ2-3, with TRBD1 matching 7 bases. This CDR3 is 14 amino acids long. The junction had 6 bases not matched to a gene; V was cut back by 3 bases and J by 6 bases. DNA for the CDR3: TGTGCCAGCAGTTTCCCACAGGGGTTGGATACGCAGTATTTT. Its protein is CASSFPQGLDTQYF.

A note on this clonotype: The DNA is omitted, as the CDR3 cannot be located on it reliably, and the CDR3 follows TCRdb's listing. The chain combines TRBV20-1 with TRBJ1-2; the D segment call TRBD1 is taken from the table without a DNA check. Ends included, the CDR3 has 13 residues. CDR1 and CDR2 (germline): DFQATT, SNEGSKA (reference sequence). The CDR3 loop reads CSSGQGVYYGYTF.

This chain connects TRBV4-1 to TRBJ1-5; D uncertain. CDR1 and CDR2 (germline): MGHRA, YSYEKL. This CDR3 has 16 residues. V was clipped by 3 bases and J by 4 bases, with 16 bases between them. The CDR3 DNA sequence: TGCGCCAGCAGCCAGAACATCGCGGTGTCAAATCAGCCCCAGCATTTT. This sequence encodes CASSQNIAVSNQPQHF.

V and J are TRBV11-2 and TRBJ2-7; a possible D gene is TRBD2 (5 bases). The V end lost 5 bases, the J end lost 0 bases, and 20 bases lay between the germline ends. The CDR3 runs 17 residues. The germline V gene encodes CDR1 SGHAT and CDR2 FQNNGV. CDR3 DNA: TGTGCCAGCAGCCACATCGTGAGGGTACGCAGCTCCTACGAGCAGTACTTC. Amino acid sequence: CASSHIVRVRSSYEQYF.